One and the same sample provided the 7 T cell receptor beta chains below, sequenced in a study of blood T cell repertoires in COVID-19. Measured with immunoSEQ multiplex PCR; TCRdb has only the in-frame clones, and not every one. Here the sample spans over 200,000 clones, 65% to 85% being singletons. The source material was peripheral blood. The receptors here all came from a man aged 45-65 years with active or convalescent COVID-19.

As DNA, the CDR3 is TGTGCCTGGAGTGATGGACACTCCAATCAGCCCCAGCATTTT. Protein sequence: CAWSDGHSNQPQHF. The J gene is TRBJ1-5, the V gene TRBV30; tentatively, D is TRBD1 (5 bases). This CDR3 spans 14 amino acids. Germline CDR1 is GTSNPN and CDR2 is SVGIG (reference sequence). V lost 1 base and J 3 bases, leaving 10 bases between the germline ends.

The chain is built from TRBV27 and TRBJ1-5, with TRBD1 identical over 7 bases. The junction had 12 bases not matched to a gene; V was cut back by 6 bases and J by 7 bases. This CDR3 has 15 amino acids. CDR1 and CDR2 (germline): MNHEY, SMNVEV (reference sequence). The CDR3: CASSYRQGYEQPQHF. The CDR3 coding sequence is TGTGCCAGCAGCTACCGACAGGGTTATGAACAGCCCCAGCATTTT.

The chain recombines TRBV7-9 with TRBJ1-4, with D perhaps TRBD1 (5 bases). Germline V lookup: CDR1 SEHNR, CDR2 FQNEAQ (reference sequence). This CDR3 has 16 residues. V lost 5 bases, J lost 3 bases, and 16 bases lay in between. The CDR3 coding sequence is TGTGCCAGCAGCCAGGGCCTCCGCTCCCCTAATGAAAAACTGTTTTTT. It specifies CASSQGLRSPNEKLFF.

V is TRBV28 and J is TRBJ1-4; D remains ambiguous. Germline CDR1 MDHEN, CDR2 SYDVKM. V dropped 5 bases and J dropped 6 bases, with 7 bases sitting between them. The CDR3 has 12 amino acids. As DNA, the CDR3 is TGTGCCAGCAGTGTCCGGGATGAAAAACTGTTTTTT. This encodes CASSVRDEKLFF.

This clone was seen a few times. The chain has TRBV7-8 and TRBJ2-1; D perhaps matches TRBD2 (5 bases). The CDR3 extends over 15 amino acids. V lost 5 bases and J lost 7, with 18 bases in between. The V gene's germline CDR1 is SGHVS and CDR2 FQNEAQ. The chain's CDR3 is CASSQRHPLPNEQFF. CDR3 DNA sequence: TGTGCCAGCAGCCAGCGGCACCCCCTGCCGAATGAGCAGTTCTTC. The variable domain in full, completed from reference TRBV7-8 and TRBJ2-1, reads GAGVSQSPRYKVAKRGQDVALRCDPISGHVSLFWYQQALGQGPEFLTYFQNEAQLDKSGLPSDRFFAERPEGSVSTLKIQRTQQEDSAVYLCASSQRHPLPNEQFFGPGTRLTVL.

The chain carries TRBV4-2 and TRBJ2-2; D might be TRBD1 (6 bases). The germline V gene encodes CDR1 LGHNA and CDR2 YNFKEQ. The CDR3 sequence is 17 residues long. V was trimmed by 1 base and J by 3 bases, leaving 15 bases between them. The CDR3 region has the DNA TGTGCCAGCAGCCAAGTCGCGCCAGGGGCCCACACCGGGGAGCTGTTTTTT. Translating gives CASSQVAPGAHTGELFF.

CDR3 sequence: CAWSVAGPGNTDTQYF. CDR3 nucleotides: TGTGCCTGGAGTGTGGCGGGGCCAGGGAACACAGATACGCAGTATTTT. This sequence joins TRBV30 and TRBJ2-3, with D tentatively TRBD2 (6 bases). The CDR3 covers 16 residues. Trimming stripped 0 bases from V and 2 bases from J, with 15 bases between. Germline CDR1 GTSNPN, CDR2 SVGIG (reference sequence).